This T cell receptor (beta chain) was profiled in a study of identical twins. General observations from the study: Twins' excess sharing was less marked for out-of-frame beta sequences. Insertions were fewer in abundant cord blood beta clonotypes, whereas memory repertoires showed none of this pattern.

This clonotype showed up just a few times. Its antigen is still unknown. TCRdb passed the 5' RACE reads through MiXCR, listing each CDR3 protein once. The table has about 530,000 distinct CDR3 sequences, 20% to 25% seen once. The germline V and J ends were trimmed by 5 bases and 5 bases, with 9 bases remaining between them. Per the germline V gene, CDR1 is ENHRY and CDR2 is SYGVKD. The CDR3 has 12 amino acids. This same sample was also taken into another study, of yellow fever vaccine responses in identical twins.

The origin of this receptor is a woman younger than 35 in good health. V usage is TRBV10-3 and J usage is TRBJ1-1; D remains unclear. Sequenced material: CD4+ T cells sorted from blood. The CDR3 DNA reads TGTGCCATCAGTCACGACATAACTGAAGCTTTCTTT. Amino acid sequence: CAISHDITEAFF.